Reported below is one T cell receptor (beta chain). The data belong to a study of Graves' ophthalmopathy and Graves' hyperthyroidism. TCR beta CDR3 amplification used RNA transcripts. RT-PCR with HTBI primers came first, then second-round multiplex PCR. TCRdb ran MiXCR on the multiplex PCR reads and lists one entry per CDR3 protein. The table lists around 1,000,000 distinct CDR3 sequences, about two fifths of them singletons. The V gene's germline CDR1 is SGHTA and CDR2 FQGNSA. CDR3 size: 12 residues. Material for sequencing was peripheral blood or thyroid tissue (not recorded which). The TCR originated in an adult man with Graves' hyperthyroidism. This sequence joins TRBV7-2 and TRBJ2-7; no reliable D call. The J call may be in error: the DNA end matches TRBJ2-1 better. CDR3: CASSPESDEQFF. Written as DNA, the CDR3 is TGTGCCAGCAGCCCTGAGTCGGATGAGCAGTTCTTC.